The 30 T cell receptor beta chains below come from one sample, sequenced in a study of T cells in Graves' hyperthyroidism and ophthalmopathy. RNA transcripts served as the template for amplifying TCR beta CDR3 regions. The study used the HTBI primer set for a first-round RT-PCR of the TCR CDR3. Each CDR3 protein gets one entry after TCRdb re-called the multiplex PCR reads with MiXCR. The sample consists of about 350,000 distinct CDR3 sequences, approximately 13% of them appearing once. Sequencing was carried out using blood. These receptors all come from a woman aged 25 to 39 with Graves' hyperthyroidism.

Many counts were recorded for this clonotype. The chain recombines TRBV30 with TRBJ2-2; 8 bases map to TRBD1. Trimming took 4 bases from V and 7 from J; bases not matched to a gene: 2. Germline values: CDR1 GTSNPN, CDR2 SVGIG (reference sequence). CDR3 length: 12 residues. CDR3 loop: CAWTGGGGELFF. In nucleotides, the CDR3 is TGTGCCTGGACAGGGGGCGGCGGGGAGCTGTTTTTT.

This clonotype was observed a handful of times. The chain carries TRBV9 and TRBJ2-4; D unresolved. The germline CDR1 and CDR2 sequences are SGDLS and YYNGEE. The CDR3 covers 16 residues. With 1 base removed from V and 0 bases from J, the gap between germline ends came to 11 bases. CDR3 region: CASSVKPGLAKNIQYF. Written as DNA, the CDR3 is TGTGCCAGCAGCGTAAAGCCGGGTCTAGCCAAAAACATTCAGTACTTC.

This clonotype was recorded a few times. J is TRBJ2-7 and V is TRBV5-1; no clear D. This CDR3 is 11 amino acids long. Germline V gives CDR1 SGHRS, CDR2 YFSETQ. V was clipped by 1 base and J by 6 bases, with 5 bases between them. CDR3 in DNA: TGCGCCAGCAGCTTGATGGGCGAGCAGTACTTC. It is translated as CASSLMGEQYF. The complete variable domain, with remaining parts taken from reference TRBV5-1 and TRBJ2-7, reads KAGVTQTPRYLIKTRGQQVTLSCSPISGHRSVSWYQQTPGQGLQFLFEYFSETQRNKGNFPGRFSGRQFSNSRSEMNVSTLELGDSALYLCASSLMGEQYFGPGTRLTVT.

This clonotype appeared many times. V is TRBV28 and J is TRBJ2-6; D is uncertain. The CDR3 loop spans 15 amino acids. Germline loops: CDR1 MDHEN, CDR2 SYDVKM. Between the trimmed V and J ends, which lost 7 bases and 0 bases, there was a span of 10 bases. DNA of the CDR3: TGTGCCAGCAAGCGATTTGGCTCTGGGGCCAACGTCCTGACTTTC. Its translation: CASKRFGSGANVLTF.

V is TRBV9 and J is TRBJ2-2, with D maybe TRBD2 (7 bases). The V and J ends lost 0 bases and 4 bases respectively, with 13 bases between them. The CDR3 contains 16 residues. The germline V gene has CDR1 SGDLS and CDR2 YYNGEE. The CDR3 DNA reads as TGTGCCAGCAGCGTAGCGGTGGGGGGGCGCACCGGGGAGCTGTTTTTT. Encoded protein: CASSVAVGGRTGELFF.

The chain carries TRBV12-3 or TRBV12-4 and TRBJ2-2; tentatively, D is TRBD2 (5 bases). This CDR3 has 15 residues. The germline V and J ends were trimmed by 6 bases and 5 bases, with 16 bases remaining between them. The CDR3 sequence: CASSPGTRRTGELFF. CDR3 in DNA: TGTGCCAGCAGCCCGGGAACCAGGCGGACCGGGGAGCTGTTTTTT.

In this sample, this clonotype turned up many times. The rearrangement uses TRBV6-1 and TRBJ1-1; D unclear. CDR1 is MNHNS, CDR2 SASEGT, per germline. The CDR3 is 11 residues long. The V gene lost 6 bases and the J gene lost 3 bases, with 5 bases spanning the gap. DNA for the CDR3: TGTGCCAGCAGCCCTGACACTGAAGCTTTCTTT. This encodes CASSPDTEAFF.

This clonotype was recorded at least ten times. The chain couples TRBV3-1 to TRBJ1-4, with unresolved D. V was cut by 3 bases and J by 10 bases, with 18 bases left in between. The germline gives CDR1 LGHDT, CDR2 YNNKEL (reference sequence). The CDR3 is 15 residues long. The CDR3 DNA sequence: TGTGCCAGCAGCCAGCCCGGGGTGGGGTCTGGAAAACTGTTTTTT. It encodes CASSQPGVGSGKLFF.

This clonotype has ten or more counts. The chain links TRBV12-5 to TRBJ2-3; no firm D call. The V gene's germline CDR1 is LGHNT and CDR2 FRNRAP. This CDR3 comprises 15 residues. The V gene lost 6 bases and the J gene lost 2 bases, with 15 bases spanning the gap. CDR3 nucleotides: TGTGCTAGTGGCTTTTGGGGTCTTCCCACAGATACGCAGTATTTT. Translation gives CASGFWGLPTDTQYF.

This clonotype was observed at least ten times. J is TRBJ2-1 and V is TRBV2, with D unresolved. Per the germline V gene, CDR1 is SNHLY and CDR2 is FYNNEI. With 10 bases removed from V and 2 bases from J, the gap between germline ends came to 12 bases. The CDR3 loop spans 13 amino acids. CDR3 DNA sequence: TGTGCCATGTCTGACGGAGCCTACAATGAGCAGTTCTTC. Protein sequence: CAMSDGAYNEQFF.

On this clonotype itself: A much larger clone is a single base away; this may be a read error. The gene calls are TRBV6-1 and TRBJ1-5, with 10 bases fitting TRBD1. Looked up from germline, CDR1 is MNHNS and CDR2 is SASEGT. The CDR3 loop spans 14 amino acids. In DNA form, the CDR3 reads TGTACCAGCAGTGAGACAGGGGGCTGGCAGCCCCAGCATTTT. Protein sequence: CTSSETGGWQPQHF.

V is TRBV30 and J is TRBJ1-2; D perhaps matches TRBD1 (6 bases). CDR1 and CDR2 (germline): GTSNPN, SVGIG (reference sequence). The ends were cut back, 0 bases at V and 9 bases at J, with 14 bases in the middle. The CDR3 is 13 residues long. CDR3 region: CAWSVSRDNSYTF. The CDR3 bases are TGTGCCTGGAGTGTAAGTCGGGACAATAGCTACACCTTC.

There are many counts of this clonotype. The chain carries TRBV10-3 and TRBJ2-5, with 9 bases fitting TRBD2. The CDR3 is 14 amino acids. Germline assignment: CDR1 ENHRY and CDR2 SYGVKD. V lost 4 bases, J lost 5 bases, and 5 bases stayed unmatched. This chain's CDR3 is CAISAAGGAETQYF. The CDR3 coding sequence is TGTGCCATCAGTGCAGCGGGAGGTGCGGAGACCCAGTACTTC.

This clonotype was detected ten times or more. The chain joins TRBV7-2 to TRBJ1-5; TRBD1 matches at 8 bases. Per germline, CDR1 SGHTA and CDR2 FQGNSA. V shed 4 bases and J 7 bases; nucleotides not matched to a gene: 3. The CDR3 totals 13 residues. The CDR3 reads CASSSRDRQPQHF. The DNA for the CDR3 is TGTGCCAGCAGCTCCCGGGACAGGCAGCCCCAGCATTTT.

The sample holds a few counts of this clonotype. CDR3: CAWSVHGETQYF. As DNA, the CDR3 is TGTGCCTGGAGTGTACATGGAGAGACCCAGTACTTC. The chain uses TRBV30 and TRBJ2-5; D gene uncertain. V lost 0 bases and J 4 bases, leaving 6 bases between the germline ends. The CDR3 has 12 amino acids. Germline V gene sequence: CDR1 GTSNPN, CDR2 SVGIG (reference sequence).

This clonotype appeared many times. The rearrangement links TRBV30 to TRBJ1-1; D remains ambiguous. CDR3 length equals 11 residues. The V gene lost 1 base and the J gene lost 5 bases, with 5 bases spanning the gap. Germline CDR1 is GTSNPN and CDR2 is SVGIG (reference sequence). This chain's CDR3 is CAWSAWTEAFF. CDR3 nucleotides: TGTGCCTGGAGTGCATGGACTGAAGCTTTCTTT.

This clonotype was observed once. The chain combines TRBV5-1 with TRBJ2-7, with 8 positions matching TRBD1. CDR1 is SGHRS, CDR2 YFSETQ, per germline. The CDR3 has 14 residues. J lost 6 bases, V lost 0 bases, and 5 bases had no gene match. CDR3 region: CASSLGGQEVEQYF. The CDR3, as DNA: TGCGCCAGCAGCTTGGGGGGACAGGAGGTCGAGCAGTACTTC.

The chain links TRBV29-1 to TRBJ2-4; D remains unclear. From germline, CDR1 is SQVTM and CDR2 ANQGSEA. The CDR3 is made up of 16 amino acids. Trimming removed 4 bases at V and 0 bases at J, with 16 bases between. Written as DNA, the CDR3 is TGCAGCGTTGCCCGGAAGGACGGTCTAGCCAAAAACATTCAGTACTTC. Translation gives CSVARKDGLAKNIQYF.

This clonotype was detected ten times or more. This chain joins TRBV18 and TRBJ1-1; D ambiguous. Germline V gene sequence: CDR1 KGHSH, CDR2 LQKENI. The CDR3 consists of 11 residues. Trimming stripped 4 bases from V and 10 bases from J, with 10 bases between. Here the CDR3 DNA reads TGTGCCAGCTCACTCGGATTTGCAGCTTTCTTT. Protein sequence: CASSLGFAAFF.

The sample holds many counts of this clonotype. The rearrangement joins TRBV20-1 to TRBJ1-2; maybe TRBD1 (5 bases). There are 14 residues in the CDR3. Germline V gives CDR1 DFQATT, CDR2 SNEGSKA (reference sequence). V lost 0 bases and J lost 2, with 10 bases in between. CDR3 nucleotides: TGCAGTGCTAGAGAAACGGGGGGAAACTATGGCTACACCTTC. Translation gives CSARETGGNYGYTF.

This clonotype came up many times. The DNA of the CDR3 is TGTGCCAGCAGTCTCCTTTCATGGTATAGCAATCAGCCCCAGCATTTT. Amino acid sequence: CASSLLSWYSNQPQHF. This chain joins TRBV2 and TRBJ1-5; the D is unclear. The CDR3 is made up of 16 amino acids. Germline V CDR1 and CDR2: SNHLY, FYNNEI. V was trimmed by 5 bases and J by 0 bases, leaving 14 bases between them.

This clonotype was recorded many times. J is TRBJ2-7 and V is TRBV6-5; perhaps D is TRBD1 or TRBD2 (5 bases each). CDR1 and CDR2 (germline): MNHEY, SVGAGI. The length of the CDR3 is 15 residues. Trimming took off 2 bases at V and 5 bases at J, with 16 bases between the two ends. This CDR3 reads CASSYTRATSNEQYF. The DNA for the CDR3 is TGTGCCAGCAGTTACACCAGGGCTACTAGTAACGAGCAGTACTTC.

The V call is TRBV28, the J call TRBJ2-3; TRBD2 agrees at 7 bases. Germline V gene sequence: CDR1 MDHEN, CDR2 SYDVKM. V was pared by 5 bases and J by 2 bases, with 13 bases of the junction left unmatched. This CDR3 spans 17 amino acids. CDR3 in amino acids: CASSPLPPSGYTDTQYF. The CDR3 coding sequence is TGTGCCAGCAGTCCGCTGCCTCCTAGCGGATACACAGATACGCAGTATTTT.

The CDR3 nucleotides are TGTGCCAGTAATCAGGGGGCGATTCCATCCGGGGAGCTGTTTTTT. Translation: CASNQGAIPSGELFF. This sequence joins TRBV19 and TRBJ2-2; 8 bases line up with TRBD1. The CDR3 sequence is 15 residues long. Germline loops: CDR1 LNHDA, CDR2 SQIVND (reference sequence). V lost 7 bases and J lost 6; bases outside the gene matches: 10.

Many counts were recorded for this clonotype. V gene TRBV6-1 combines with J gene TRBJ1-1, with TRBD1 matching 11 bases. CDR1 is MNHNS and CDR2 is SASEGT in the germline V gene. J gave up 3 bases and V 5 bases, and 11 bases lay outside the gene matches. This CDR3 is built from 17 residues. The CDR3 DNA reads as TGTGCCAGCAGTCTCCAAGGGACAGGGGGTTTCCACACTGAAGCTTTCTTT. Translation gives CASSLQGTGGFHTEAFF.

This clonotype was counted at least ten times. This chain uses TRBV28 with TRBJ1-1; 9 nucleotides align to TRBD1. From germline, CDR1 is MDHEN and CDR2 SYDVKM. The V gene end was trimmed by 4 bases and the J gene end by 1 base; junction bases not matched to a gene: 10. The CDR3 runs to 17 residues. In DNA form, the CDR3 reads TGTGCCAGCAGTTGGAAACAGGGGGCGCGGGGGAACACTGAAGCTTTCTTT. It yields the protein CASSWKQGARGNTEAFF. Full variable domain (outside the CDR3, taken from reference TRBV28 and TRBJ1-1): DVKVTQSSRYLVKRTGEKVFLECVQDMDHENMFWYRQDPGLGLRLIYFSYDVKMKEKGDIPEGYSVSREKKERFSLILESASTNQTSMYLCASSWKQGARGNTEAFFGQGTRLTVV.

The CDR3 region has the DNA TGTGCCAGCAGTGAAGTTGTGGACAGGGCCACTGAAGCTTTCTTT. Protein sequence: CASSEVVDRATEAFF. This chain connects TRBV6-1 to TRBJ1-1; 8 bases map to TRBD1. The CDR3 is made up of 15 amino acids. V was pared by 1 base and J by 4 bases, with 5 bases of the junction left unmatched. The germline gives CDR1 MNHNS, CDR2 SASEGT.

This clonotype has ten or more counts. The chain joins TRBV12-3 or TRBV12-4 to TRBJ1-4, with D maybe TRBD1 (5 bases). This CDR3 region has 15 residues. Trimming took off 3 bases at V and 3 bases at J, with 11 bases between the two ends. The CDR3 DNA sequence: TGTGCCAGCAGTTTTTGGGGGGTGGCTAATGAAAAACTGTTTTTT. This translates into CASSFWGVANEKLFF.

In this sample, this clonotype turned up a few times. The chain recombines TRBV9 with TRBJ2-1; D gene ambiguous. The CDR3 runs 13 residues. Germline assignment: CDR1 SGDLS and CDR2 YYNGEE. V was cut by 3 bases and J by 7 bases, with 11 bases left in between. CDR3 residues: CASSEDGFNEQFF. The CDR3 bases are TGTGCCAGCAGCGAGGATGGTTTTAATGAGCAGTTCTTC. The full variable domain, completed using reference TRBV9 and TRBJ2-1, is DSGVTQTPKHLITATGQRVTLRCSPRSGDLSVYWYQQSLDQGLQFLIQYYNGEERAKGNILERFSAQQFPDLHSELNLSSLELGDSALYFCASSEDGFNEQFFGPGTRLTVL.

This clonotype was seen at least ten times. The V gene is TRBV6-1, the J gene TRBJ2-2, with D unresolved. V lost 2 bases to trimming and J lost 4 bases, with 11 bases between them. The CDR3 consists of 15 residues. The germline V gene has CDR1 MNHNS and CDR2 SASEGT. CDR3 region: CASSEHQHGTGELFF. The CDR3 nucleotides are TGTGCCAGCAGTGAACACCAGCACGGCACCGGGGAGCTGTTTTTT.